A single sample is the source of the 15 T cell receptor beta chains below, sequenced in a study of blood T cell repertoires in COVID-19. Only in-frame clones appear in the TCRdb table, and some are missing; sequencing was by immunoSEQ multiplex PCR. The sample has hundreds of thousands of clones, around 91% seen once. Material for sequencing was peripheral blood. These receptors came from a young woman who had recovered from COVID-19.

The chain has TRBV7-9 and TRBJ2-3; a possible D gene is TRBD1 (7 bases). V lost 8 bases, J lost 2 bases, and 17 bases lay in between. CDR1 and CDR2 from the germline V gene are SEHNR and FQNEAQ (reference sequence). The CDR3 has 15 amino acids. The CDR3 here is CASPPQGGNTDTQYF. DNA of the CDR3: TGTGCCAGCCCACCGCAGGGGGGAAACACAGATACGCAGTATTTT.

V is TRBV2 and J is TRBJ2-3; TRBD2 matches 13 bases. Trimming took 5 bases from V and 2 from J; bases not matched to a gene: 7. The CDR3 loop spans 17 amino acids. Germline loops: CDR1 SNHLY, CDR2 FYNNEI. CDR3 residues: CASSRLAGGQITDTQYF. DNA of the CDR3: TGTGCCAGCAGTCGACTAGCGGGAGGCCAGATCACAGATACGCAGTATTTT.

The gene calls are TRBV27 and TRBJ1-2; 10 bases fit TRBD1. Germline CDR1 reads MNHEY; CDR2 reads SMNVEV (reference sequence). With 6 bases clipped from V and 8 bases from J, the junction kept 6 bases outside the gene matches. The CDR3 is 13 residues long. This chain's CDR3 is CASSRGTGEGYTF. The CDR3 nucleotides read TGTGCCAGCAGCCGAGGGACAGGGGAAGGCTACACCTTC.

The rearrangement uses TRBV18 and TRBJ1-1; D may be TRBD1 (6 bases). From germline, CDR1 is KGHSH and CDR2 LQKENI. The CDR3 consists of 14 residues. V was clipped by 3 bases and J by 3 bases, with 11 bases between them. The CDR3 spells CASSPREGDTEAFF. The DNA for the CDR3 is TGTGCCAGCTCACCGAGGGAGGGGGACACTGAAGCTTTCTTT.

The rearrangement joins TRBV30 to TRBJ1-1; D is possibly TRBD1 (5 bases). The germline gives CDR1 GTSNPN, CDR2 SVGIG (reference sequence). The CDR3 spans 14 residues. CDR3 loop: CVSRGQTGGAEAFF. The CDR3 DNA sequence: TGTGTCTCAAGGGGCCAAACGGGAGGGGCTGAAGCTTTCTTT.

The table lists this clone with a few counts. Other DNA sequences in the same sample also yield this CDR3. The rearrangement joins TRBV9 to TRBJ2-1; TRBD2 agrees at 7 bases. CDR1 and CDR2 from the germline V gene are SGDLS and YYNGEE. This CDR3 contains 16 residues. V lost 0 bases, J lost 0 bases, and 3 bases stayed unmatched. CDR3 loop: CASSVVGGSSYNEQFF. DNA for the CDR3: TGTGCCAGCAGCGTAGTGGGCGGGAGCTCCTACAATGAGCAGTTCTTC.

This clone was counted between two and nine times. CDR3 nucleotides: TGTGCCAGCAGCCTCAGGGAAGTCACTGAAGCTTTCTTT. Translating it yields CASSLREVTEAFF. The rearrangement joins TRBV6-2 or TRBV6-3 to TRBJ1-1; TRBD1 might be the D (5 bases). The V gene lost 6 bases and the J gene lost 4 bases, with 12 bases spanning the gap. The germline V gene encodes CDR1 MNHEY and CDR2 SVGEGT. The CDR3 covers 13 residues.

The chain employs TRBV29-1 and TRBJ2-3; 13 bases agree with TRBD2. The V and J ends lost 7 bases and 6 bases, in that order; junction bases with no gene match: 7. The CDR3 is 14 amino acids. Germline V lookup: CDR1 SQVTM, CDR2 ANQGSEA. CDR3 region: CSGTSGRAYDTQYF. CDR3 nucleotides: TGCAGCGGTACTAGCGGGAGGGCGTACGATACGCAGTATTTT.

The gene calls are TRBV2 and TRBJ2-7; 7 bases match TRBD1. The CDR3 has 13 amino acids. Germline CDR1 is SNHLY and CDR2 is FYNNEI. The J segment lost 2 bases and the V segment lost 5 bases, leaving 3 bases of the junction unmatched. In DNA form, the CDR3 reads TGTGCCAGCAGTTCCGACAGGGCCTACGAGCAGTACGTC. The encoded protein is CASSSDRAYEQYV.

The chain carries TRBV7-9 and TRBJ1-2, with D possibly being TRBD1 (6 bases). The ends were cut back, 5 bases at V and 8 bases at J, with 24 bases in the middle. The CDR3 extends over 16 amino acids. Germline V gene sequence: CDR1 SEHNR, CDR2 FQNEAQ (reference sequence). CDR3 amino acids: CASSPPQFGRGWGYTF. CDR3 nucleotide sequence: TGTGCCAGCAGCCCCCCCCAGTTTGGCAGGGGATGGGGCTACACCTTC.

The rearrangement links TRBV4-2 to TRBJ1-3; TRBD1 might be the D (5 bases). The germline CDR1 and CDR2 sequences are LGHNA and YNFKEQ. V was clipped by 3 bases and J by 4 bases, with 19 bases between them. The CDR3 consists of 17 residues. CDR3 sequence reads: CASSHAPSQGGGNTIYF. The CDR3 nucleotides are TGTGCCAGCAGCCACGCCCCCTCGCAGGGTGGAGGAAACACCATATATTTT.

The rearrangement uses TRBV19 and TRBJ1-6; the D gene is possibly TRBD1 (5 bases). This CDR3 is 17 amino acids long. The germline gives CDR1 LNHDA, CDR2 SQIVND (reference sequence). The germline V and J ends were trimmed by 1 base and 7 bases, with 17 bases remaining between them. The CDR3 coding sequence is TGTGCCAGTAGTATAGTCCAGGGCCGGAGATGGAATTCACCCCTCCACTTT. This encodes CASSIVQGRRWNSPLHF.

This clone was seen a single time. The chain links TRBV27 to TRBJ2-6; D is possibly TRBD1 (5 bases). CDR1 and CDR2 from the germline V gene are MNHEY and SMNVEV (reference sequence). V shed 9 bases and J shed 4 bases, with 7 bases lying between them. This CDR3 is built from 12 residues. As DNA, the CDR3 is TGTGCCAGTTCAGGGGGGGCCAACGTCCTGACTTTC. Translation gives CASSGGANVLTF.

This clone was counted a single time. This chain joins TRBV2 and TRBJ2-7; 11 bases agree with TRBD2. The CDR3 length is 15 residues. The germline V gene has CDR1 SNHLY and CDR2 FYNNEI. Unmatched junction bases numbered 7, after V lost 8 bases and J lost 1 base. The CDR3 protein is CASGASGRPSYEQYV. The CDR3 nucleotides are TGTGCCAGCGGTGCTAGCGGGAGGCCTTCCTACGAGCAGTACGTC.

The chain couples TRBV7-9 to TRBJ2-1, with 9 bases that match TRBD2. After removal of 5 bases from V and 5 bases from J, the junction contained 7 bases not matched to a gene. In germline, CDR1 is SEHNR, CDR2 FQNEAQ (reference sequence). This CDR3 region has 15 residues. The CDR3 here is CASSPRVAGDNEQFF. As DNA, the CDR3 is TGTGCCAGCAGCCCGCGGGTAGCGGGGGACAATGAGCAGTTCTTC.